The 5 T cell receptor beta chains presented below share a single source sample, sequenced in a study of OX40 agonist ivuxolimab in advanced cancers. Method: immunoSEQ multiplex PCR; TCRdb's copy keeps in-frame clones and lacks some. The sample lists about 20,000 clones, more than 65% seen once, with around 15% in the top ten. The material was CD4+ or CD8+ T cells sorted from blood, obtained in a trial of the OX40 agonist ivuxolimab. The origin of the receptors is an adult with an advanced solid tumor such as melanoma, head and neck, liver or kidney cancer.

The chain is built from TRBV11-2 and TRBJ2-2, with 11 bases matching TRBD2. The CDR3 has 17 residues. CDR1 and CDR2 (germline): SGHAT, FQNNGV. J was trimmed by 7 bases and V by 5 bases; bases with no gene match: 12. The CDR3 loop reads CASSPLPGLAVDGELFF. The CDR3 DNA reads as TGTGCCAGCAGCCCGCTGCCGGGACTAGCGGTGGACGGGGAGCTGTTTTTT.

This sequence joins TRBV5-4 and TRBJ2-2; D uncertain. Trimming left V 0 bases short and J 1 base short, with 13 bases between. Germline assignment: CDR1 SGHNT and CDR2 YYREEE (reference sequence). This CDR3 contains 17 residues. The CDR3 spells CASSLGSSGWNTGELFF. DNA for the CDR3: TGTGCCAGCAGCTTGGGATCGTCGGGTTGGAACACCGGGGAGCTGTTTTTT.

In nucleotides, the CDR3 is TGTGCCAGCAGCCAACTTGGCAATGAGCAGTTCTTC. Protein product: CASSQLGNEQFF. This chain links TRBV4-2 with TRBJ2-1; D unresolved. V lost 2 bases, J lost 6 bases, and 5 bases lay in between. CDR3 length: 12 amino acids. The V gene's germline CDR1 is LGHNA and CDR2 YNFKEQ.

The genes are TRBV7-8 and TRBJ2-1, with unresolved D. Between the trimmed V and J ends, which lost 4 bases and 4 bases, there was a span of 5 bases. The germline gives CDR1 SGHVS, CDR2 FQNEAQ. This CDR3 contains 12 residues. Written as DNA, the CDR3 is TGTGCCAGCAGCTGGGAATACAATGAGCAGTTCTTC. This translates into CASSWEYNEQFF. Variable domain in full (rest from reference TRBV7-8 and TRBJ2-1): GAGVSQSPRYKVAKRGQDVALRCDPISGHVSLFWYQQALGQGPEFLTYFQNEAQLDKSGLPSDRFFAERPEGSVSTLKIQRTQQEDSAVYLCASSWEYNEQFFGPGTRLTVL.

This chain connects TRBV27 to TRBJ1-5; D gene ambiguous. The CDR3 consists of 18 residues. Deletions cut 5 bases from V and 4 bases from J, with 24 bases between. Germline-derived CDR1 and CDR2 are MNHEY and SMNVEV (reference sequence). The CDR3 DNA is TGTGCCAGCAGTGAAAGGCACCTGATAATCCGTTGGAATCAGCCCCAGCATTTT. As protein: CASSERHLIIRWNQPQHF.